Presented here are 18 T cell receptor beta chains from one specimen sequenced in a study of patients and donors after allogeneic stem cell transplantation. Using its own MiXCR run on the RT-PCR reads, TCRdb lists one record per CDR3 protein. The data contain a few hundred thousand distinct CDR3 sequences, around two fifths of them singletons. Sample: blood, either unsorted or a sorted T cell fraction (not recorded which). The receptors here all came from a human donor who was either an allogeneic HSCT recipient or a stem cell or donor lymphocyte infusion donor (not recorded which). It is not recorded whose cells these are; they may come from a transplant donor.

The V call is TRBV15, the J call TRBJ2-3, with unresolved D. The CDR3 consists of 13 residues. Germline V CDR1 and CDR2: LNHNV, YYDKDF (reference sequence). Trimming shortened V by 0 bases and J by 1 base, and 2 bases separated the two germline ends. CDR3 loop: CATSREGTDTQYF. The CDR3 coding sequence is TGTGCCACCAGCAGAGAAGGCACAGATACGCAGTATTTT.

This clonotype has only a few counts. The chain couples TRBV4-1 to TRBJ1-2, with D perhaps TRBD1 (5 bases). The CDR3 extends over 17 amino acids. Germline lookup yields CDR1 MGHRA and CDR2 YSYEKL. Trimming took 2 bases from V and 6 from J, leaving 22 bases between them. The CDR3 region has the DNA TGCGCCAGCAGCCAACGAGTTTTCCAATCCGGGACCCATGGCTACACCTTC. Translated: CASSQRVFQSGTHGYTF.

This clonotype has only one observation. The V call is TRBV7-9, the J call TRBJ2-1; D is possibly TRBD2 (6 bases). Per the germline V gene, CDR1 is SEHNR and CDR2 is FQNEAQ (reference sequence). V gave up 2 bases and J gave up 0 bases, with 11 bases separating them. The CDR3 spans 16 residues. CDR3 in DNA: TGTGCCAGCAGCTTAATCCGGGGGAGCTCCTACAATGAGCAGTTCTTC. It specifies CASSLIRGSSYNEQFF.

The chain combines TRBV28 with TRBJ2-4, with TRBD1 as a possible D gene (5 bases). V lost 6 bases and J 6 bases, leaving 15 bases between the germline ends. The germline gives CDR1 MDHEN, CDR2 SYDVKM. The CDR3 totals 14 residues. This chain's CDR3 is CASSPIRVGNIQYF. CDR3 nucleotides: TGTGCCAGCAGCCCGATCAGGGTTGGAAACATTCAGTACTTC.

This chain uses TRBV6-2 or TRBV6-3 with TRBJ1-1; a weak D match, TRBD1 (5 bases). Germline V CDR1 and CDR2: MNHEY, SVGEGT. This CDR3 comprises 12 residues. Trimming left V 5 bases short and J 5 bases short, with 9 bases between. DNA of the CDR3: TGTGCCAGCAGTCACCAGGGAACTGAAGCTTTCTTT. The encoded protein is CASSHQGTEAFF.

The chain is built from TRBV7-2 and TRBJ2-3; D is perhaps TRBD2 (6 bases). The length of the CDR3 is 17 residues. Trimming took off 5 bases at V and 5 bases at J, with 23 bases between the two ends. Germline V gives CDR1 SGHTA, CDR2 FQGNSA. The CDR3 DNA is TGTGCCAGCAGCACACCGCCGGGTGCGGGGCCCGTAGATACGCAGTATTTT. It is translated as CASSTPPGAGPVDTQYF.

V is TRBV6-6 and J is TRBJ1-2; D gene ambiguous. This CDR3 is 11 amino acids long. V lost 6 bases and J lost 8, with 10 bases in between. Germline-derived CDR1 and CDR2 are MNHNY and SVGAGI (reference sequence). The CDR3 DNA follows: TGTGCCAGCAGCCGTCAAAGGGGCTACACCTTC. The encoded protein is CASSRQRGYTF.

This chain links TRBV12-3 or TRBV12-4 with TRBJ1-3, with 8 bases matching TRBD1. This CDR3 is built from 14 residues. With 6 bases clipped from V and 4 bases from J, the junction kept 5 bases outside the gene matches. The CDR3 nucleotides read TGTGCCAGCAGACCCGGGACAGGCGGAAACACCATATATTTT. Amino acids: CASRPGTGGNTIYF.

This clonotype turned up a few times. This chain connects TRBV29-1 to TRBJ1-2, with unresolved D. Germline values: CDR1 SQVTM, CDR2 ANQGSEA. The ends were cut back, 1 base at V and 6 bases at J, with 9 bases in the middle. The CDR3 length is 12 residues. The CDR3 coding sequence is TGCAGCGTTGAAGGGGCAGGACATGGCTACACCTTC. Protein product: CSVEGAGHGYTF.

The chain carries TRBV12-3 or TRBV12-4 and TRBJ2-4; 7 positions agree with TRBD1. The CDR3 contains 15 residues. Trimming at V came to 7 bases and at J to 0 bases, leaving 6 bases not matched to a gene. The CDR3 sequence: CASKLRTGAKNIQYF. The CDR3 DNA is TGTGCCAGCAAACTGAGGACAGGAGCCAAAAACATTCAGTACTTC.

This clonotype came up a few times. The chain combines TRBV20-1 with TRBJ2-7; D perhaps matches TRBD1 (6 bases). Germline loops: CDR1 DFQATT, CDR2 SNEGSKA (reference sequence). The V and J ends lost 5 bases and 1 base respectively, with 9 bases between them. The CDR3 is 12 amino acids. The CDR3 region is CSAYDRSYEQYF. In DNA form, the CDR3 reads TGCAGTGCTTACGACAGGTCCTACGAGCAGTACTTC.

The V and J genes are TRBV27 and TRBJ1-5; 10 bases are a match to TRBD1. V was pared by 4 bases and J by 6 bases, with 12 bases of the junction left unmatched. CDR1 is MNHEY, CDR2 SMNVEV, per germline (reference sequence). The CDR3 spans 17 residues. For the CDR3, the DNA is TGTGCCAGCAGTTCCGGGACAGGGGTAGGAGGGGGTCAGCCCCAGCATTTT. Encoded protein: CASSSGTGVGGGQPQHF.

The chain recombines TRBV5-1 with TRBJ2-7; 7 bases match TRBD1. The CDR3 runs to 17 residues. Germline CDR1 reads SGHRS; CDR2 reads YFSETQ. Trimming cost V 0 bases and J 3 bases; bases outside gene matches: 12. The CDR3 region has the DNA TGCGCCAGCAGCTTGGTTCCCCGCAGGGGGAGTTTCTACGAGCAGTACTTC. Translated, it gives CASSLVPRRGSFYEQYF.

The V gene is TRBV7-3, the J gene TRBJ2-3; 9 nucleotides line up with TRBD2. Losses at the gene ends were 5 bases for V and 1 base for J; bases not matched to a gene: 7. Germline lookup yields CDR1 SGHTA and CDR2 FQGTGA. This CDR3 is 16 amino acids long. CDR3 sequence reads: CASSPISGGGTDTQYF. Here the CDR3 DNA reads TGTGCCAGCAGCCCGATTAGCGGGGGCGGCACAGATACGCAGTATTTT.

This clonotype has more than one count but fewer than ten. CDR3 protein: CASRYSNTEAFF. DNA of the CDR3: TGTGCCAGCAGATACTCGAACACTGAAGCTTTCTTT. The J gene is TRBJ1-1, the V gene TRBV6-1; D not certain. With 6 bases removed from V and 1 base from J, the gap between germline ends came to 6 bases. There are 12 residues in the CDR3. Germline-derived CDR1 and CDR2 are MNHNS and SASEGT.

V usage is TRBV10-3 and J usage is TRBJ2-7, with D perhaps matching TRBD1 (5 bases). This CDR3 region has 13 residues. The germline CDR1 and CDR2 sequences are ENHRY and SYGVKD. V gave up 6 bases and J gave up 3 bases, with 12 bases separating them. CDR3 nucleotide sequence: TGTGCCATCAGAGACAGAACCTACTACGAGCAGTACTTC. It specifies CAIRDRTYYEQYF.

The sample holds a few counts of this clonotype. This chain joins TRBV5-1 and TRBJ1-1, with TRBD1 as a possible D gene (5 bases). V dropped 0 bases and J dropped 11 bases, with 14 bases sitting between them. Germline CDR1 and CDR2: SGHRS and YFSETQ. The CDR3 loop spans 13 amino acids. The CDR3 DNA follows: TGCGCCAGCAGCTTGGAGGTGCGGGGGGGTGCTTTCTTT. Encoded protein: CASSLEVRGGAFF.

This rearrangement joins TRBV12-3 or TRBV12-4 to TRBJ2-7; TRBD2 is a possible D gene (6 bases). V lost 5 bases and J 1 base, leaving 15 bases between the germline ends. CDR3 length: 15 residues. CDR3 sequence: CASSVARDFSYEQYF. In DNA, the CDR3 is TGTGCCAGCAGTGTTGCCCGGGACTTTTCCTACGAGCAGTACTTC.